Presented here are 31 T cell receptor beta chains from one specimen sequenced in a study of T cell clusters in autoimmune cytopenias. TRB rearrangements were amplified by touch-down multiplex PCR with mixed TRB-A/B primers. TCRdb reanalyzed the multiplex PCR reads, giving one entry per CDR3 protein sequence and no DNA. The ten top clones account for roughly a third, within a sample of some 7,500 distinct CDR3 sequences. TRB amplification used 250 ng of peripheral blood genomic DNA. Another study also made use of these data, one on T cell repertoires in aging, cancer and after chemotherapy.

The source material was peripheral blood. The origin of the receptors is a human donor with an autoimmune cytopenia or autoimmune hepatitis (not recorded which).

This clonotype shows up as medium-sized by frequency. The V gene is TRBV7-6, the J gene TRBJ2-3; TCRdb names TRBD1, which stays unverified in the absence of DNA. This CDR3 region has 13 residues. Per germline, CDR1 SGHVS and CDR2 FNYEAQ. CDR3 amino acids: CASSFPGVNTQYF.

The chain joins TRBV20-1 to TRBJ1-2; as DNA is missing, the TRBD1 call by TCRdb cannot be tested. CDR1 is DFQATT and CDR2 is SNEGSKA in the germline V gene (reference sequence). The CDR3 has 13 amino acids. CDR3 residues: CSAGGQGLFSYTF.

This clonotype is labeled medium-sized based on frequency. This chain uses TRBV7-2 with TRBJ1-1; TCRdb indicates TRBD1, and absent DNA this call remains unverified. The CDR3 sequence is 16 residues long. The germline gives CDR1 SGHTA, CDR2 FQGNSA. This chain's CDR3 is CASSLGQGRRVTEAFF.

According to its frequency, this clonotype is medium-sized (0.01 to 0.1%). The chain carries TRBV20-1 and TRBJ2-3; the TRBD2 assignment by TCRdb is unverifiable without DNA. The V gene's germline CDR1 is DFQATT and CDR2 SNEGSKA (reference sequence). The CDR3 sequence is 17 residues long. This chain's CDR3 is CSARDSRSDGHTDTQYF.

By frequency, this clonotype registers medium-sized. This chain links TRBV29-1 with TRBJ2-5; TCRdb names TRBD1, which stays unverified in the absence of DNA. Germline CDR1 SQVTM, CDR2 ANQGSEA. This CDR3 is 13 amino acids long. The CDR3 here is CSVGRGVGETQYF.

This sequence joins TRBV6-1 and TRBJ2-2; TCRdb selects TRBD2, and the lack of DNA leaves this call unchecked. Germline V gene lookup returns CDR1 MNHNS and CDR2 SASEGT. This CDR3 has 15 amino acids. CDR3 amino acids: CASRELAGNTGELFF.

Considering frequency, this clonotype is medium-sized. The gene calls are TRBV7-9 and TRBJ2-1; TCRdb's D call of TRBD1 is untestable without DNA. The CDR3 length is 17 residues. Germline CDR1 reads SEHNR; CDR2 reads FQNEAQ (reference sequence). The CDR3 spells CASSPPGADQTYNEQFF.

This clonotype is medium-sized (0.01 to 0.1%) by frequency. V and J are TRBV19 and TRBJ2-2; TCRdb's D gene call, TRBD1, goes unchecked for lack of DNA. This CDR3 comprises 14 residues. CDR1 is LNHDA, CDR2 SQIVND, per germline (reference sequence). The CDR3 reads CASSMGRATGELFF.

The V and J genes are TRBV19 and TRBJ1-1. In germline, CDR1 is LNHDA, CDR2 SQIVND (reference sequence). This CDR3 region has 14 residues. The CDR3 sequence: CASSISSLNTEAFF.

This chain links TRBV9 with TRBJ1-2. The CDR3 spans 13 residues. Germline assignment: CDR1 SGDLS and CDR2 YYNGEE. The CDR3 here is CASSPFLDYGYTF.

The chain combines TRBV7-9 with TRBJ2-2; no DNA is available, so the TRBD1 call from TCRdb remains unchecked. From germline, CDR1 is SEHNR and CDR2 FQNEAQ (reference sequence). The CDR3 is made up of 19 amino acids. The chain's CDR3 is CASSFRSDEGRPNTGELFF.

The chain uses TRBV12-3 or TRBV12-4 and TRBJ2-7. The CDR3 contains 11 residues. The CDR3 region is CASSFSYEQYF.

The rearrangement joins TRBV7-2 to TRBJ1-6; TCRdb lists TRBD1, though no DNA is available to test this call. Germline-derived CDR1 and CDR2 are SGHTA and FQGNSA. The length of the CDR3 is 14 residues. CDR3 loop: CASRPTGGTAPLHF.

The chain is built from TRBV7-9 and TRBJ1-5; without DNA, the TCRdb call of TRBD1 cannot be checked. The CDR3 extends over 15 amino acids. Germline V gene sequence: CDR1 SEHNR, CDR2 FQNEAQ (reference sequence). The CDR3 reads CASSSGSASNQPQHF. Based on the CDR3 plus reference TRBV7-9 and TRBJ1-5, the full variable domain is DTGVSQNPRHKITKRGQNVTFRCDPISEHNRLYWYRQTLGQGPEFLTYFQNEAQLEKSRLLSDRFSAERPKGSFSTLEIQRTEQGDSAMYLCASSSGSASNQPQHFGDGTRLSIL.

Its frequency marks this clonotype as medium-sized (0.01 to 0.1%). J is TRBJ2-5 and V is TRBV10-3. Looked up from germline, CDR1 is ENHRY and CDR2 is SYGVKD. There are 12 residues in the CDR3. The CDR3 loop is CAISESGETQYF.

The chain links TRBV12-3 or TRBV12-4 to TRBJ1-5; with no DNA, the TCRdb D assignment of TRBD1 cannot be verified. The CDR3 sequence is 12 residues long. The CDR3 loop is CASSRQGQPQHF.

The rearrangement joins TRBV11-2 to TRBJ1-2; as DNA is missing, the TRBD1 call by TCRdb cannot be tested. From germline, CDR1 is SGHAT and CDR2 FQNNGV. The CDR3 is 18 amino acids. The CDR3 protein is CASSRRGGRTEINYGYTF.

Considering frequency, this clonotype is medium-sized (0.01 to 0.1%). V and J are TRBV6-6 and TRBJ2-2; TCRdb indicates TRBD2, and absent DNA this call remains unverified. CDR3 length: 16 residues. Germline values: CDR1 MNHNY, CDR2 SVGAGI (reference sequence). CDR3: CASSYRQGFGTGELFF.

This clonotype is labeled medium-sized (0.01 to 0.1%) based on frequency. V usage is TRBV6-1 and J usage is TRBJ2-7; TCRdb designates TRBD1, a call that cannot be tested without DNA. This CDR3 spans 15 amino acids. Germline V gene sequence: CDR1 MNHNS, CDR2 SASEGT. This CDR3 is CASSEMWRTGAEQYF.

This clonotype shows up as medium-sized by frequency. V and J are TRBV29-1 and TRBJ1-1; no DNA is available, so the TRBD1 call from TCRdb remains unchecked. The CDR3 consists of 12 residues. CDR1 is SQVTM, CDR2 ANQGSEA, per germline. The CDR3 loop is CSVQVSPAHAFF.

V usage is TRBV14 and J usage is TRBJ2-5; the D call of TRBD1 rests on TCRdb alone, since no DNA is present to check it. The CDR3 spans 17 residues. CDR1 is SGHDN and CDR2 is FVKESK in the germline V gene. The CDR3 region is CASSQGARTSGQETQYF. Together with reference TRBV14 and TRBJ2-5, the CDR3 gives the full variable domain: EAGVTQFPSHSVIEKGQTVTLRCDPISGHDNLYWYRRVMGKEIKFLLHFVKESKQDESGMPNNRFLAERTGGTYSTLKVQPAELEDSGVYFCASSQGARTSGQETQYFGPGTRLLVL.

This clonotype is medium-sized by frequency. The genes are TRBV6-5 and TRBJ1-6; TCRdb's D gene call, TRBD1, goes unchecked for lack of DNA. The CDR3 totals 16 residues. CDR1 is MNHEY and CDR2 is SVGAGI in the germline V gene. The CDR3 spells CASSHTVGGERSPLHF.

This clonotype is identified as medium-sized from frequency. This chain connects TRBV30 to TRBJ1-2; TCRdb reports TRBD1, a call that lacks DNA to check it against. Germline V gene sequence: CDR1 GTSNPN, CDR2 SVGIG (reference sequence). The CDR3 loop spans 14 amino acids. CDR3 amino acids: CAWSTLAGGVGYTF.

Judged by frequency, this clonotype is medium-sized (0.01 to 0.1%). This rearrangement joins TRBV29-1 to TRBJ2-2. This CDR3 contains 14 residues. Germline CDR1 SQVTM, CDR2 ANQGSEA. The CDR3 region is CSVGWLANTGELFF.

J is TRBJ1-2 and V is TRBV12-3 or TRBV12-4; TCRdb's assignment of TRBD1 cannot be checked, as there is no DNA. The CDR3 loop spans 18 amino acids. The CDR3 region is CASSLRRGFGTGTYGYTF.

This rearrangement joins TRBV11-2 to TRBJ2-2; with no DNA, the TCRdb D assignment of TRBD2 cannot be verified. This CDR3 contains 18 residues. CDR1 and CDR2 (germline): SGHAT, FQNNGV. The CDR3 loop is CASSFRVAGGTNTGELFF.

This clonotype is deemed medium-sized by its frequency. This CDR3 is CSARDGKGSYGYTF. The V gene is TRBV20-1, the J gene TRBJ1-2. CDR1 and CDR2 (germline): DFQATT, SNEGSKA (reference sequence). The CDR3 extends over 14 amino acids.

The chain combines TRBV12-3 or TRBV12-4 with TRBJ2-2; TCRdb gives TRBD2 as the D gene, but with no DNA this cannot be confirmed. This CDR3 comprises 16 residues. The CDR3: CASSSLGAGLTGELFF.

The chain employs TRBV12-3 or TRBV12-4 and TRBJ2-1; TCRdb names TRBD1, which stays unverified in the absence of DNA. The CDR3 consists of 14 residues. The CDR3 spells CASSLPQGNNEQFF.

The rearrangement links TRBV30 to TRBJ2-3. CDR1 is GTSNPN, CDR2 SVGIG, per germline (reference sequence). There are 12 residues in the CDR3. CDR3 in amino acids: CAWSPKTDTQYF.

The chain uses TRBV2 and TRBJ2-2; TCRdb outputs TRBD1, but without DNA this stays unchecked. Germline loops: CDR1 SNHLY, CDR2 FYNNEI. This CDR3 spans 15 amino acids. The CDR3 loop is CASSKQGLGTGELFF.